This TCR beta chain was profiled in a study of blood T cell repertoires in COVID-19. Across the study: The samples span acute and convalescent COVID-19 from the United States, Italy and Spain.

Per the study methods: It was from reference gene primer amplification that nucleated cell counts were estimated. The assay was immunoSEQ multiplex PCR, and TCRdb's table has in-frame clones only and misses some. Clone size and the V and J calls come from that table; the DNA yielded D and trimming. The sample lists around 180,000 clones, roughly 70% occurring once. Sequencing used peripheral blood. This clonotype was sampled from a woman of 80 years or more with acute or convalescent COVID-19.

CDR3 sequence: CATSDSGNNQPQHF. The CDR3, as DNA: TGTGCCACCAGTGATTCCGGGAACAATCAGCCCCAGCATTTT. This sequence joins TRBV24-1 and TRBJ1-5; unclear D gene. The CDR3 totals 14 residues. Germline loops: CDR1 KGHDR, CDR2 SFDVKD. The V end lost 2 bases, the J end lost 3 bases, and 7 bases lay between the germline ends.